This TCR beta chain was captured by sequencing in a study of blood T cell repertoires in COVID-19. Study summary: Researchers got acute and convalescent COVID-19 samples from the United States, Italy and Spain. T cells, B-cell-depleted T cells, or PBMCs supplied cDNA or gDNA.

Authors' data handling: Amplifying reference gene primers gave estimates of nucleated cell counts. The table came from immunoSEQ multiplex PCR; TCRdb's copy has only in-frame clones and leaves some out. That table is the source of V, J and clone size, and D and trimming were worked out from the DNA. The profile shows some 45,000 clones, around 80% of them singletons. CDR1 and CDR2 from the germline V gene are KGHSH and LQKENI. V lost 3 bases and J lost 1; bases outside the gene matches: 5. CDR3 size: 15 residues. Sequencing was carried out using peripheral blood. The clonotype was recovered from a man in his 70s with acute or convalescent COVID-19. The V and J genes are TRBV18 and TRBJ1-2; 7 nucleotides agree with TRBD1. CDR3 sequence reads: CASSPTGAFNYGYTF. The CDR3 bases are TGTGCCAGCTCACCTACAGGGGCATTTAACTATGGCTACACCTTC. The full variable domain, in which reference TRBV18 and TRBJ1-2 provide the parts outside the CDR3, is NAGVMQNPRHLVRRRGQEARLRCSPMKGHSHVYWYRQLPEEGLKFMVYLQKENIIDESGMPKERFSAEFPKEGPSILRIQQVVRGDSAAYFCASSPTGAFNYGYTFGSGTRLTVV.